Sequencing of this TCR beta chain was carried out in a study of molecular identifiers for immune sequencing clone quantification. Study-level points and caveats: Clones exceeding 20 RNA copies carried over 99% of effector molecules but under 1% of naive-cell molecules.

One entry per CDR3 protein, called by TCRdb with MiXCR from the PCR reads. The sample has 460,000 or so distinct CDR3 sequences; roughly 23% are singletons. This clonotype appeared many times. The target antigen is unknown. The origin of this receptor is a human donor in good health. Some libraries in this study had Jurkat cell RNA spiked in. Material: naive CD8+ T cells from blood, with Jurkat cell RNA spiked in. Sample subset: FACS-sorted CD8+CD4-CCR7+CD45RA+ naive T cells.

CDR3 coding DNA: TGTGCCAGCAGCTTAGATATAGGGGACACTGAAGCTTTCTTT. Its translation: CASSLDIGDTEAFF. The chain combines TRBV7-9 with TRBJ1-1; D may be TRBD1 (5 bases). Germline V gives CDR1 SEHNR, CDR2 FQNEAQ (reference sequence). This CDR3 spans 14 amino acids. Deletions cut 1 base from V and 3 bases from J, with 9 bases between.